Listed below are T cell receptor beta chains from one sample, sequenced in a study of blood T cell repertoires in COVID-19. The method was immunoSEQ multiplex PCR; TCRdb's version includes in-frame clones alone and lacks a portion of them. The data hold fewer than 250,000 clones, with around 82% observed a single time. The sequenced sample consisted of peripheral blood. These TCRs come from a woman in her thirties or forties with active or convalescent COVID-19. Each CDR3 is given with its conserved first and last residue. Fields, in order: clone size, J gene, D gene, V gene, CDR3 protein, CDR3 DNA. The D gene is left open where the match is weak. Size is stated for part of the rows, as once, few or many counts, or as a class when the clone is expanded.

clone size: .
J gene: TRBJ2-5
D gene: .
V gene: TRBV10-2
CDR3 protein: CASSEDLRGETQYF
CDR3 DNA: TGCGCCAGCAGTGAGGATCTACGGGGAGAGACCCAGTACTTC

clone size: .
J gene: TRBJ2-7
D gene: TRBD1
V gene: TRBV10-3
CDR3 protein: CAISEAGQGYEQYF
CDR3 DNA: TGTGCCATCAGTGAGGCGGGACAGGGCTACGAGCAGTACTTC

clone size: .
J gene: TRBJ2-7
D gene: .
V gene: TRBV4-1
CDR3 protein: CASSQETLDSGLEQYF
CDR3 DNA: TGCGCCAGCAGCCAAGAAACCCTGGACAGTGGGCTGGAGCAGTACTTC

clone size: .
J gene: TRBJ1-3
D gene: TRBD1
V gene: TRBV6-5
CDR3 protein: CAVQGASLGNTIYF
CDR3 DNA: TGTGCCGTACAGGGGGCCTCGCTCGGAAACACCATATATTTT

clone size: .
J gene: TRBJ1-2
D gene: TRBD1
V gene: TRBV3-1/TRBV3-2
CDR3 protein: CASSRQGDYGYTF
CDR3 DNA: TGTGCCAGCAGTCGACAGGGGGATTATGGCTACACCTTC

clone size: .
J gene: TRBJ1-1
D gene: .
V gene: TRBV7-9
CDR3 protein: CASSLPLQNTEAFF
CDR3 DNA: TGTGCCAGCAGCTTACCACTACAGAACACTGAAGCTTTCTTT

clone size: once
J gene: TRBJ1-3
D gene: .
V gene: TRBV5-1
CDR3 protein: CASSLVPGQLSGNTIYF
CDR3 DNA: TGCGCCAGCAGCTTGGTGCCAGGGCAGCTCTCTGGAAACACCATATATTTT

clone size: .
J gene: TRBJ2-1
D gene: .
V gene: TRBV2
CDR3 protein: CASSDRGPPDEQFF
CDR3 DNA: TGTGCCAGCAGTGACCGCGGCCCCCCAGATGAGCAGTTCTTC

clone size: once
J gene: TRBJ2-3
D gene: TRBD2
V gene: TRBV24-1
CDR3 protein: CATSDPSSGGGTDTQYF
CDR3 DNA: TGTGCCACCAGTGATCCGTCTAGCGGGGGGGGAACAGATACGCAGTATTTT

clone size: .
J gene: TRBJ2-7
D gene: TRBD1
V gene: TRBV7-2
CDR3 protein: CASSFRTGAQLEKAYEQYF
CDR3 DNA: TGTGCCAGCAGCTTCCGGACAGGGGCACAGCTCGAGAAAGCCTACGAGCAGTACTTC

clone size: .
J gene: TRBJ2-2
D gene: TRBD2
V gene: TRBV7-3
CDR3 protein: CASSLGTSGRIPNTGELFF
CDR3 DNA: TGTGCCAGCAGCCTCGGGACTAGCGGGAGGATCCCGAACACCGGGGAGCTGTTTTTT

clone size: .
J gene: TRBJ1-4
D gene: .
V gene: TRBV6-6
CDR3 protein: CASSYEGRSGGAKF
CDR3 DNA: TGTGCCAGCAGTTACGAGGGTCGATCGGGGGGCGCAAAATTT

clone size: .
J gene: TRBJ2-3
D gene: .
V gene: TRBV7-2
CDR3 protein: CASSPNPRGRTDTQYF
CDR3 DNA: TGTGCCAGCAGCCCTAATCCGCGGGGACGCACAGATACGCAGTATTTT

clone size: once
J gene: TRBJ1-2
D gene: .
V gene: TRBV5-1
CDR3 protein: CASSLNQGPGSGSGYTF
CDR3 DNA: TGCGCCAGCAGCTTGAATCAGGGGCCGGGGTCGGGATCTGGCTACACCTTC

clone size: .
J gene: TRBJ1-1
D gene: .
V gene: TRBV10-3
CDR3 protein: CAITPSSNTEAFF
CDR3 DNA: TGTGCCATCACCCCAAGCTCGAACACTGAAGCTTTCTTT

clone size: .
J gene: TRBJ1-2
D gene: .
V gene: TRBV29-1
CDR3 protein: CSVEDGQGYGYTF
CDR3 DNA: TGCAGCGTTGAAGATGGGCAGGGATATGGCTACACCTTC

clone size: .
J gene: TRBJ1-2
D gene: .
V gene: TRBV6-1
CDR3 protein: CASSELGANYGYTF
CDR3 DNA: TGTGCCAGCAGTGAATTGGGGGCGAACTATGGCTACACCTTC

clone size: .
J gene: TRBJ2-5
D gene: TRBD1
V gene: TRBV30
CDR3 protein: CASNSGTGVQETQYF
CDR3 DNA: TGTGCCTCAAATTCAGGGACAGGGGTTCAAGAGACCCAGTACTTC

clone size: .
J gene: TRBJ1-1
D gene: TRBD1
V gene: TRBV10-3
CDR3 protein: CAISGQGRPRAEAFF
CDR3 DNA: TGTGCCATCAGCGGACAGGGAAGACCGCGGGCTGAAGCTTTCTTT

clone size: .
J gene: TRBJ2-2
D gene: TRBD1
V gene: TRBV6-5
CDR3 protein: CASSYIQGTGELFF
CDR3 DNA: TGTGCCAGCAGTTACATACAGGGGACCGGGGAGCTGTTTTTT

clone size: .
J gene: TRBJ1-4
D gene: TRBD1
V gene: TRBV5-1
CDR3 protein: CASTPGQGNEKLFF
CDR3 DNA: TGCGCCAGCACCCCGGGACAGGGTAATGAAAAACTGTTTTTT